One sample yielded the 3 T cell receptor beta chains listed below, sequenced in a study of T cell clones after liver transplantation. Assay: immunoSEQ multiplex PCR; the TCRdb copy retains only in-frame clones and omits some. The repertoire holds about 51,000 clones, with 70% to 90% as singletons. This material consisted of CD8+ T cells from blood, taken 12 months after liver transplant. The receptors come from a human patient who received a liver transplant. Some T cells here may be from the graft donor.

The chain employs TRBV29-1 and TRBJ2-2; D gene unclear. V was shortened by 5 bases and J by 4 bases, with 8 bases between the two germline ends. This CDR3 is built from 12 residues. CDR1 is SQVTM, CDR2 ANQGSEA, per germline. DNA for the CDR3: TGCAGCGTTTACGACCCCACCGGGGAGCTGTTTTTT. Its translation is CSVYDPTGELFF.

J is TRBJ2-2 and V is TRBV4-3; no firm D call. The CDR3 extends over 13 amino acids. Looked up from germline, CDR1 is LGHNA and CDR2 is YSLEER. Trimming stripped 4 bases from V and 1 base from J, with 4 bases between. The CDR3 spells CASSPLNTGELFF. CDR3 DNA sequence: TGCGCCAGCAGCCCCCTGAACACCGGGGAGCTGTTTTTT.

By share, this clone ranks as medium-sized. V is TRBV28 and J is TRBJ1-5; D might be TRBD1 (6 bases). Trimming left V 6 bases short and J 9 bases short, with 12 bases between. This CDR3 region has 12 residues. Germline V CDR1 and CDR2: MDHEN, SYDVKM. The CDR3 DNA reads TGTGCCAGCAGCTCCCTCAGGGGGCCCCAGCATTTT. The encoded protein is CASSSLRGPQHF.